The T cell receptor (beta chain) described here comes from a study of cytotoxic CD8 clonotypes in ibrutinib-treated CLL. V lost 5 bases and J 4 bases, leaving 18 bases between the germline ends. CDR3 length: 16 residues. Germline V gives CDR1 SGHTA, CDR2 FQGNSA. Data came from immunoSEQ multiplex PCR; TCRdb stores just in-frame clones and leaves some out. The sample has some 10,000 clones; approximately 81% are singletons. The V gene is TRBV7-2, the J gene TRBJ2-1, with no clear D. Sequences were derived from PBMCs, sampled at disease progression, from a patient treated with ibrutinib. This clonotype was obtained from a human donor with chronic lymphocytic leukemia. CDR3 protein: CASSPWTFGFYNEQFF. The CDR3, as DNA: TGTGCCAGCAGCCCCTGGACCTTCGGCTTTTACAATGAGCAGTTCTTC.